This is a list of T cell receptor beta chains from one sample in a study of control samples from healthy donors and cancer patients. Profiled with immunoSEQ multiplex PCR; TCRdb holds only in-frame clones, not every one. The sample contains around 150,000 clones, 94% of which appear only once. Sequences were obtained from blood. The receptors derive from a woman aged 40 to 49 in good health. Both conserved end residues are part of each CDR3. A D gene is named only where the DNA matches it firmly. Clone size is given for some rows only: seen once, a few or many times, or a class if the clone is expanded.

V gene	D gene	clone size	J gene	CDR3 protein	CDR3 DNA
TRBV20-1	NA	NA	TRBJ2-7	CSARQGERQYF	TGCAGTGCTAGACAGGGTGAGAGGCAGTACTTC
TRBV2	TRBD2	NA	TRBJ2-7	CASSDWGEGGEQYF	TGTGCCAGCAGTGACTGGGGGGAGGGAGGGGAGCAGTACTTC
TRBV7-6	NA	NA	TRBJ1-4	CASSSEGQSNEKLFF	TGTGCCAGCAGCTCGGAAGGACAGAGTAATGAAAAACTGTTTTTT
TRBV4-1	NA	NA	TRBJ1-5	CASSQVGLGTYNQPQHF	TGCGCCAGCAGCCAAGTGGGGTTAGGGACTTATAATCAGCCCCAGCATTTT
TRBV25-1	NA	NA	TRBJ1-2	CASSELGYGYTF	TGTGCCAGCAGTGAATTAGGTTATGGCTACACCTTC
TRBV5-1	TRBD1	few	TRBJ1-5	CASSLGTGGQGQPQHF	TGCGCCAGCAGCTTGGGGACAGGGGGCCAGGGTCAGCCCCAGCATTTT
TRBV6-5	TRBD1	NA	TRBJ1-2	CASSRTGTRNYGYTF	TGTGCCAGCAGTAGGACAGGGACTAGAAACTATGGCTACACCTTC
TRBV5-4	TRBD2	NA	TRBJ2-2	CASSTGLAGVNTGELFF	TGTGCCAGCAGCACCGGACTAGCGGGAGTGAACACCGGGGAGCTGTTTTTT
TRBV6-1	NA	NA	TRBJ1-2	CASSDPEGGGYGYTF	TGTGCCAGCAGTGACCCCGAGGGGGGAGGCTATGGCTACACCTTC
TRBV15	TRBD1	NA	TRBJ1-2	CATSREARGVGYTF	TGTGCCACCAGCAGAGAGGCCAGGGGGGTTGGCTACACCTTC
TRBV27	NA	NA	TRBJ1-5	CASKTGRQGNQPQHF	TGTGCCAGCAAAACAGGGAGACAGGGCAATCAGCCCCAGCATTTT
TRBV19	NA	NA	TRBJ1-1	CASSTSRGWTEAFF	TGTGCCAGTAGTACCTCGCGGGGTTGGACTGAAGCTTTCTTT
TRBV6-6	TRBD2	few	TRBJ2-7	CASSSTKREEYF	TGTGCCAGCAGTTCGACGAAGCGGGAGGAATACTTC
TRBV9	NA	NA	TRBJ1-2	CASSVDSEYGYTF	TGTGCCAGCAGCGTGGACAGCGAGTATGGCTACACCTTC
TRBV6-6	TRBD1	NA	TRBJ1-4	CATSGTENEKLFF	TGTGCCACCTCCGGGACAGAAAATGAAAAACTGTTTTTT
TRBV9	TRBD2	NA	TRBJ2-1	CASSVALAGDRSARNEQFF	TGTGCCAGCAGCGTGGCATTAGCGGGAGATAGATCGGCGCGCAATGAGCAGTTCTTC
TRBV6-5	TRBD1	NA	TRBJ2-7	CASSLGTGGAEQYF	TGTGCCAGCAGCCTCGGGACAGGGGGGGCCGAGCAGTACTTC
TRBV19	NA	NA	TRBJ1-1	CASSPRLRRGVTEAFF	TGTGCCAGTAGTCCCCGGTTGAGACGGGGAGTAACTGAAGCTTTCTTT
TRBV14	NA	NA	TRBJ1-2	CASSQLRATYGYTF	TGTGCCAGCAGCCAACTCCGGGCCACCTATGGCTACACCTTC
TRBV11-3	NA	NA	TRBJ2-3	CASSLGDTQYF	TGTGCCAGCAGCTTAGGGGATACGCAGTATTTT
TRBV5-1	NA	NA	TRBJ1-2	CASSLGTLGSSLGYTF	TGCGCCAGCAGCTTGGGTACCTTAGGGAGTTCATTAGGCTACACCTTC
TRBV7-9	TRBD1	NA	TRBJ1-3	CASSSRQGISGNTIYF	TGTGCCAGCAGCTCCCGACAGGGGATTTCTGGAAACACCATATATTTT
TRBV5-4	TRBD1	NA	TRBJ1-1	CASSLRFDRVGTEAFF	TGTGCCAGCAGCCTCCGATTCGACAGGGTTGGAACTGAAGCTTTCTTT
TRBV5-8	NA	once	TRBJ2-5	CASSQWAGALVETQYF	TGTGCCAGCAGCCAGTGGGCGGGGGCCTTGGTTGAGACCCAGTACTTC
TRBV7-9	TRBD2	NA	TRBJ2-7	CASSLTSGSGEQYF	TGTGCCAGCAGCTTAACTAGCGGGAGTGGCGAGCAGTACTTC
TRBV5-4	TRBD2	NA	TRBJ2-1	CASRGDYTYNEQFF	TGTGCCAGCAGAGGGGACTACACCTACAATGAGCAGTTCTTC
TRBV27	NA	NA	TRBJ1-1	CASSSILTGFKHTEAFF	TGTGCCAGCAGTTCCATCCTTACAGGGTTCAAGCACACTGAAGCTTTCTTT
TRBV2	NA	NA	TRBJ1-2	CASSVRGMGYTF	TGTGCCAGCAGTGTTCGAGGGATGGGCTACACCTTC
TRBV7-2	TRBD2	NA	TRBJ2-7	CASSLGRGAAYF	TGTGCCAGCAGCTTAGGGCGGGGGGCCGCTTACTTC
TRBV30	NA	NA	TRBJ1-3	CAWSEQGFSGNTIYF	TGTGCCTGGAGTGAACAGGGATTCTCTGGAAACACCATATATTTT
TRBV11-2	TRBD1	once	TRBJ2-7	CASSLELGQPYYEQYF	TGTGCCAGCAGCTTAGAGTTGGGACAGCCCTACTACGAGCAGTACTTC
TRBV4-3	TRBD2	NA	TRBJ2-5	CASSQVSGTSGGAGETQYF	TGCGCCAGCAGCCAAGTATCTGGCACTAGCGGGGGGGCCGGGGAGACCCAGTACTTC
TRBV7-7	NA	NA	TRBJ2-2	CASSLGAGSTGELFF	TGTGCTAGCAGCTTAGGAGCCGGGAGCACCGGGGAGCTGTTTTTT
TRBV6-6	TRBD1	NA	TRBJ1-1	CASSHGGTAMNTEAFF	TGTGCCAGCAGTCATGGAGGGACAGCCATGAACACTGAAGCTTTCTTT
TRBV12-3/TRBV12-4	NA	NA	TRBJ1-1	CASSIQVEAFF	TGTGCCAGCAGTATACAAGTTGAAGCTTTCTTT
TRBV7-2	TRBD2	NA	TRBJ2-3	CASSPWLAGSWRTDTQYF	TGTGCCAGCAGCCCCTGGCTAGCGGGGTCCTGGCGCACAGATACGCAGTATTTT
TRBV19	NA	NA	TRBJ1-2	CASSPRGTDGYTF	TGTGCCAGTAGTCCTCGAGGGACGGATGGCTACACCTTC
TRBV21-1	NA	once	TRBJ1-4	CASSKAGNATNEKLFF	TGTGCCAGCAGCAAAGCAGGGAATGCAACTAATGAAAAACTGTTTTTT
TRBV11-2	NA	NA	TRBJ1-4	CASSLVRTGNEKLFF	TGTGCCAGCAGCTTAGTTCGGACCGGCAATGAAAAACTGTTTTTT
TRBV27	NA	few	TRBJ1-6	CASSLIQTYNSPLHF	TGTGCCAGCAGTTTAATACAGACCTATAATTCACCCCTCCACTTT
TRBV6-1	NA	once	TRBJ1-3	CASSEIDSSGNTIYF	TGTGCCAGCAGTGAAATAGACAGCTCTGGAAACACCATATATTTT
TRBV16	NA	NA	TRBJ1-3	CASSQFGQIASGNTIYF	TGTGCCAGCAGCCAATTTGGACAAATAGCCTCTGGAAACACCATATATTTT
TRBV9	TRBD1	NA	TRBJ1-1	CASSVGGTGKEAFF	TGTGCCAGCAGCGTAGGAGGGACAGGGAAGGAAGCTTTCTTT
TRBV6-5	NA	NA	TRBJ1-2	CASSYGRNYGYTF	TGTGCCAGCAGTTACGGCAGAAACTATGGCTACACCTTC
TRBV19	TRBD1	NA	TRBJ1-6	CASRSAAGVRGDSPLHF	TGTGCCAGTAGGTCTGCCGCAGGGGTCAGGGGGGATTCACCCCTCCACTTT
TRBV30	NA	NA	TRBJ2-3	CAWSVRRGRTDTQYF	TGTGCCTGGAGTGTACGGAGGGGGCGGACAGATACGCAGTATTTT
TRBV2	TRBD2	NA	TRBJ2-7	CASRTRQGGYYEQYF	TGTGCCAGCCGGACTCGGCAGGGAGGGTACTACGAGCAGTACTTC
TRBV5-4	NA	NA	TRBJ1-1	CASSLDTNTEAFF	TGTGCCAGCAGCCTGGACACGAACACTGAAGCTTTCTTT
TRBV19	NA	few	TRBJ2-5	CASSMSSGGGQTQYF	TGTGCCAGTAGTATGTCGTCGGGGGGCGGCCAGACCCAGTACTTC
TRBV9	NA	NA	TRBJ2-7	CASSPGQSYEQYF	TGTGCCAGCAGCCCTGGACAGTCCTACGAGCAGTACTTC
TRBV14	NA	NA	TRBJ1-5	CASSLGSNQPQHF	TGTGCCAGCAGCCTGGGCAGCAATCAGCCCCAGCATTTT
TRBV5-8	NA	NA	TRBJ1-5	CASSLGRGQPQHF	TGTGCCAGCAGCTTAGGTCGGGGTCAGCCCCAGCATTTT
TRBV18	NA	NA	TRBJ2-7	CASSPSGDYEQYF	TGTGCCAGCTCACCCTCGGGAGACTACGAGCAGTACTTC
TRBV5-4	TRBD1	NA	TRBJ1-1	CASSPRTGGYTEAFF	TGTGCCAGCAGCCCTCGGACAGGGGGGTACACTGAAGCTTTCTTT
TRBV6-5	NA	NA	TRBJ1-3	CASSFTLQASGNTIYF	TGTGCCAGCAGTTTCACTTTACAGGCCTCTGGAAACACCATATATTTT
TRBV5-4	NA	NA	TRBJ2-7	CASSPTGGDEQYF	TGTGCCAGCAGTCCGACTGGGGGCGACGAGCAGTACTTC
TRBV27	NA	NA	TRBJ2-1	CASSPLGGVGATEQFF	TGTGCCAGCAGTCCTCTGGGCGGGGTAGGCGCTACTGAGCAGTTCTTC
TRBV10-3	NA	NA	TRBJ2-1	CAISEGYNEQFF	TGTGCCATCAGTGAAGGGTACAATGAGCAGTTCTTC
TRBV2	TRBD1	NA	TRBJ2-5	CASSGDREETQYF	TGTGCCAGCAGTGGGGACAGGGAAGAGACCCAGTACTTC
TRBV27	NA	NA	TRBJ2-3	CASSLIGVGADTQYF	TGTGCCAGCAGTTTGATCGGAGTGGGGGCAGATACGCAGTATTTT